These 14 T cell receptor beta chains were sequenced from one sample in a study of T-cell memory formation after mild COVID-19. TCRdb itself ran the 5' RACE reads through MiXCR, one entry per CDR3 protein. The data hold about 560,000 distinct CDR3 sequences, with approximately 15% observed a single time. The source material was PBMCs or a T cell subset sorted from them (not recorded which). The source of these receptors is an adult woman who had mild COVID-19 (a few samples of this study predate the infection). Cell type and time point are not known.

The chain couples TRBV20-1 to TRBJ1-1; D possibly corresponds to TRBD1 (5 bases). This CDR3 comprises 14 residues. Per the germline V gene, CDR1 is DFQATT and CDR2 is SNEGSKA (reference sequence). Trimming left V 0 bases short and J 6 bases short, with 14 bases between. CDR3 in amino acids: CSARDRSGYAEAFF. CDR3 nucleotides: TGCAGTGCTAGAGATAGGTCAGGGTATGCTGAAGCTTTCTTT.

This chain uses TRBV5-5 with TRBJ2-7, with D hard to call. Trimming removed 2 bases from V and 2 bases from J, with 8 bases in between. Germline V gives CDR1 SGHKS, CDR2 YYEKEE (reference sequence). The CDR3 covers 13 residues. CDR3 bases: TGTGCCAGCAGCTTCGACGGTCCCTACGAGCAGTACTTC. This encodes CASSFDGPYEQYF. Full variable domain (missing parts from reference TRBV5-5 and TRBJ2-7): DAGVTQSPTHLIKTRGQQVTLRCSPISGHKSVSWYQQVLGQGPQFIFQYYEKEERGRGNFPDRFSARQFPNYSSELNVNALLLGDSALYLCASSFDGPYEQYFGPGTRLTVT.

This clonotype was seen a handful of times. The chain employs TRBV5-1 and TRBJ1-2; no clear D gene. Germline V gene sequence: CDR1 SGHRS, CDR2 YFSETQ. CDR3 length equals 19 residues. V was trimmed by 0 bases and J by 0 bases, leaving 21 bases between them. The CDR3 nucleotides are TGCGCCAGCAGCTTGGCCGGGATAGCCACAGACCTTACTAACTATGGCTACACCTTC. Amino acid sequence: CASSLAGIATDLTNYGYTF.

V usage is TRBV12-3 or TRBV12-4 and J usage is TRBJ2-7, with 7 bases lining up with TRBD2. Trimming took 7 bases from V and 2 from J; bases not matched to a gene: 8. The CDR3 is made up of 14 amino acids. The CDR3 is CASTHGGVAYEQYF. CDR3 DNA: TGTGCCAGCACCCATGGGGGGGTGGCCTACGAGCAGTACTTC.

This clonotype was seen more than once but under ten times. The V call is TRBV5-1, the J call TRBJ2-2, with no clear D. Trimming left V 5 bases short and J 3 bases short, with 14 bases between. This CDR3 contains 15 residues. The germline gives CDR1 SGHRS, CDR2 YFSETQ. CDR3 DNA sequence: TGCGCCAGCAGTCCTGCTGGACCCGACACCGGGGAGCTGTTTTTT. It yields the protein CASSPAGPDTGELFF.

The chain carries TRBV30 and TRBJ2-7; D is undetermined. There are 11 residues in the CDR3. With 7 bases removed from V and 2 bases from J, the gap between germline ends came to 9 bases. Germline CDR1 is GTSNPN and CDR2 is SVGIG (reference sequence). The CDR3 sequence: CAFQSPYEQYF. The CDR3 coding sequence is TGTGCCTTTCAGAGTCCCTACGAGCAGTACTTC.

This clonotype occurred a few times. The CDR3: CASSHPGYGNTIYF. The CDR3, as DNA: TGTGCCAGCAGCCATCCGGGTTACGGAAACACCATATATTTT. V gene TRBV7-2 combines with J gene TRBJ1-3, with no clear D. The CDR3 is 14 amino acids. The germline V gene encodes CDR1 SGHTA and CDR2 FQGNSA. V shed 5 bases and J shed 4 bases, with 12 bases lying between them.

This clonotype showed up many times. The CDR3: CSASTPPGTSGRKFNEQFF. The CDR3 region has the DNA TGCAGTGCTAGTACCCCTCCCGGGACTAGCGGGAGGAAGTTCAATGAGCAGTTCTTC. The genes are TRBV20-1 and TRBJ2-1; 15 nucleotides match TRBD2. The CDR3 extends over 19 amino acids. V gave up 3 bases and J gave up 6 bases; unmatched junction bases: 15. The germline V gene has CDR1 DFQATT and CDR2 SNEGSKA (reference sequence).

V is TRBV5-1 and J is TRBJ2-5, with unresolved D. The CDR3 is made up of 13 amino acids. Germline-derived CDR1 and CDR2 are SGHRS and YFSETQ. V lost 2 bases and J lost 3, with 8 bases in between. The CDR3 spells CASSFPAEETQYF. Here the CDR3 DNA reads TGCGCCAGCAGCTTTCCGGCGGAAGAGACCCAGTACTTC.

V is TRBV6-1 and J is TRBJ1-2; 10 bases align to TRBD1. The V gene end was trimmed by 0 bases and the J gene end by 4 bases; junction bases not matched to a gene: 5. Looked up from germline, CDR1 is MNHNS and CDR2 is SASEGT. The CDR3 totals 16 residues. The CDR3 reads CASSEAGTGVGYGYTF. The CDR3 DNA sequence: TGTGCCAGCAGTGAAGCCGGGACAGGGGTCGGCTATGGCTACACCTTC.

This chain joins TRBV9 and TRBJ2-1; TRBD2 matches at 9 bases. CDR3 length equals 16 residues. Looked up from germline, CDR1 is SGDLS and CDR2 is YYNGEE. The ends lost 0 bases at V and 8 bases at J; junction bases unmatched: 9. CDR3 region: CASSVAASGEIYEQFF. In DNA, the CDR3 is TGTGCCAGCAGCGTAGCGGCTAGCGGGGAAATCTATGAGCAGTTCTTC.

A few counts support this clonotype. This chain connects TRBV20-1 to TRBJ1-5, with 8 bases fitting TRBD1. V shed 6 bases, J shed 1 base, and the junction held 5 bases outside the gene matches. From germline, CDR1 is DFQATT and CDR2 SNEGSKA (reference sequence). The CDR3 is 14 residues long. CDR3 in amino acids: CSARTGNSNQPQHF. CDR3 DNA: TGCAGTGCGAGGACAGGGAACAGCAATCAGCCCCAGCATTTT.

This clonotype was seen only a few times. The J gene is TRBJ2-1, the V gene TRBV3-1, with TRBD2 as a possible D gene (6 bases). Trimming shortened V by 8 bases and J by 9 bases, and 14 bases separated the two germline ends. CDR3 length: 12 residues. CDR1 and CDR2 (germline): LGHDT, YNNKEL (reference sequence). The CDR3 protein is CASSGLSGEQFF. The CDR3 nucleotides are TGTGCCAGCTCGGGACTCTCTGGTGAGCAGTTCTTC.

This clonotype was counted ten times or more. This rearrangement joins TRBV4-3 to TRBJ2-7; TRBD2 aligns across 9 bases. In germline, CDR1 is LGHNA, CDR2 YSLEER. This CDR3 region has 15 residues. The junction had 0 bases not matched to a gene; V was cut back by 0 bases and J by 0 bases. CDR3 nucleotides: TGCGCCAGCAGCCAAGAGACTAGCGGCTCCTACGAGCAGTACTTC. It codes for CASSQETSGSYEQYF.